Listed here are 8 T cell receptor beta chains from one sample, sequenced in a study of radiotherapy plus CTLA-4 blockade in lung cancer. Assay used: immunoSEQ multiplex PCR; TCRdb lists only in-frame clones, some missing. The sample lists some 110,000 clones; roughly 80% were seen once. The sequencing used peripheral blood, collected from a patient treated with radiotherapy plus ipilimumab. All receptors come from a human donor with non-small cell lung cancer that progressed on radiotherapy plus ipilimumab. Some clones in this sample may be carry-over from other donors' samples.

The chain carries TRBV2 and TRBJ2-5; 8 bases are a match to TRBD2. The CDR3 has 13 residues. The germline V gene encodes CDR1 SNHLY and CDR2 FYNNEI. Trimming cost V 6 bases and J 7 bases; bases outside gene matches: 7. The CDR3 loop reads CASRGLGAGTQYF. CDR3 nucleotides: TGTGCCAGCAGGGGACTAGGCGCGGGGACCCAGTACTTC.

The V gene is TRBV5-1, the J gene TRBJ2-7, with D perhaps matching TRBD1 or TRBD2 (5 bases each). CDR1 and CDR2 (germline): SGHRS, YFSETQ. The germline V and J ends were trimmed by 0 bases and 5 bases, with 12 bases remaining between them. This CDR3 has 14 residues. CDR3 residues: CASSLVYGTNEQYF. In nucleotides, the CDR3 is TGCGCCAGCAGCTTGGTGTACGGGACCAACGAGCAGTACTTC.

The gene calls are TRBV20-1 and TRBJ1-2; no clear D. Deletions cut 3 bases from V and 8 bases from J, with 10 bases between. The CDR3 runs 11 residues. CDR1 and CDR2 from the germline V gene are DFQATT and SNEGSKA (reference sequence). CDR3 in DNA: TGCAGTGCTAGTCGGGCAGCAGGCTACACCTTC. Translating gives CSASRAAGYTF.

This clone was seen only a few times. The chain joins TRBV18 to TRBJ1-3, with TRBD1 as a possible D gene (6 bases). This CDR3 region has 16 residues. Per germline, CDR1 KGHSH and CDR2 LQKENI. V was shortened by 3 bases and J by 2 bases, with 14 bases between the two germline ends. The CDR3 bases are TGTGCCAGCTCACCGGACCTGGACAGTGCTGGAAACACCATATATTTT. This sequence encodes CASSPDLDSAGNTIYF.

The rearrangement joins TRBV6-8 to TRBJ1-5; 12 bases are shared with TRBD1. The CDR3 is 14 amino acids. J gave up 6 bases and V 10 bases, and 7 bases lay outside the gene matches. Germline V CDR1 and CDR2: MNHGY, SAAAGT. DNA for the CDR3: TGTGCCAACGAGGGACAGGGGGCTTTTCAGCCCCAGCATTTT. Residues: CANEGQGAFQPQHF.

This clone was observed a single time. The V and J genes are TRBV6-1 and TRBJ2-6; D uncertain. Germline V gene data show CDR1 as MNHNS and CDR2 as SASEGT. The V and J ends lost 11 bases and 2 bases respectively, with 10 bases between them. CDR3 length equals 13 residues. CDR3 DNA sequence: TGTGCCCTGGCCCAGGCTGGGGCCAACGTCCTGACTTTC. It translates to CALAQAGANVLTF.

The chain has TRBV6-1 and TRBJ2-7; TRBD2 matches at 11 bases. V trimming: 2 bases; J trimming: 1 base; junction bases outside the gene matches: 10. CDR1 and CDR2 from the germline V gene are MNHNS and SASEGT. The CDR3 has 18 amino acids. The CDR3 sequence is CASSEPLAGGEGSYEQYF. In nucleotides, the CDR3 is TGTGCCAGCAGTGAACCGCTAGCGGGGGGCGAGGGGTCCTACGAGCAGTACTTC.

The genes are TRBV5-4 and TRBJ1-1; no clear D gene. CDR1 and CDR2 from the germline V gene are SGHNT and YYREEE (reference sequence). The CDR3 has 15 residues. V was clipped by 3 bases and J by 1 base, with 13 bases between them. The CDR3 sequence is CASSSRNVWNTEAFF. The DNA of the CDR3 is TGTGCCAGCAGCTCACGGAACGTCTGGAACACTGAAGCTTTCTTT.